These 13 T cell receptor beta chains were all obtained from the same sample, sequenced in a study of monozygotic twins with inflammatory bowel disease. Following a re-call of the 5' RACE reads, TCRdb has one entry per CDR3 protein and lacks DNA. The sample table sets out 420,000 or so distinct CDR3 sequences. The sequencing sample was made of blood. All receptors derive from a human donor with ulcerative colitis or Crohn's disease, or a healthy co-twin of an affected twin (not recorded which).

The J gene is TRBJ2-5, the V gene TRBV7-9; the D call of TRBD1 rests on TCRdb alone, since no DNA is present to check it. The CDR3 runs to 15 residues. Germline V gives CDR1 SEHNR, CDR2 FQNEAQ (reference sequence). CDR3 residues: CASSWDRALQETQYF.

The chain recombines TRBV5-1 with TRBJ2-7; TCRdb's D call of TRBD2 is untestable without DNA. The CDR3 spans 14 residues. The germline V gene has CDR1 SGHRS and CDR2 YFSETQ. CDR3 amino acids: CASSVAGLAYEQYF.

The rearrangement joins TRBV5-1 to TRBJ1-3; the TCRdb call, TRBD1, lacks DNA for checking. Germline assignment: CDR1 SGHRS and CDR2 YFSETQ. The CDR3 length is 15 residues. The CDR3 spells CASSEGLSSGNTIYF.

The chain couples TRBV30 to TRBJ1-5; the D gene TCRdb calls, TRBD1, cannot be checked with no DNA. Germline CDR1 reads GTSNPN; CDR2 reads SVGIG (reference sequence). The CDR3 has 15 amino acids. The CDR3 loop is CAWSVEGVVNQPQHF.

This rearrangement joins TRBV20-1 to TRBJ2-4; the TCRdb D gene call, TRBD2, has no DNA to confirm it. CDR1 is DFQATT, CDR2 SNEGSKA, per germline (reference sequence). The CDR3 contains 14 residues. This CDR3 reads CSATSGGARNIQYF.

The chain is built from TRBV30 and TRBJ1-5; without DNA, the TCRdb call of TRBD1 cannot be checked. This CDR3 region has 14 residues. Germline V lookup: CDR1 GTSNPN, CDR2 SVGIG (reference sequence). Here the CDR3 reads CAWGEGTINQPQHF.

The V call is TRBV28, the J call TRBJ2-7; without DNA, the TCRdb call of TRBD2 cannot be checked. CDR3 size: 12 residues. The germline gives CDR1 MDHEN, CDR2 SYDVKM. This CDR3 reads CASISGPSEQYF.

The CDR3 reads CASSQGYSSYNEQFF. The chain couples TRBV4-1 to TRBJ2-1. This CDR3 is 15 amino acids long. Germline loops: CDR1 MGHRA, CDR2 YSYEKL.

The chain employs TRBV6-1 and TRBJ2-3; the TRBD2 assignment by TCRdb is unverifiable without DNA. Germline V gene data show CDR1 as MNHNS and CDR2 as SASEGT. The CDR3 sequence is 15 residues long. CDR3 in amino acids: CASRPRLAATDTQYF.

The gene calls are TRBV6-5 and TRBJ2-5; TCRdb names TRBD1, which stays unverified in the absence of DNA. CDR1 MNHEY and CDR2 SVGAGI come from the germline V gene. The CDR3 contains 18 residues. CDR3 residues: CASSYDSLSRGVQETQYF.

The chain carries TRBV12-3 or TRBV12-4 and TRBJ1-3. CDR3 size: 12 residues. The CDR3: CASSNSGNTIYF.

V gene TRBV4-2 combines with J gene TRBJ2-7; TCRdb's D call of TRBD2 is untestable without DNA. Germline CDR1 and CDR2: LGHNA and YNFKEQ. There are 14 residues in the CDR3. This chain's CDR3 is CASSPGLAIYEQYF.

J is TRBJ1-3 and V is TRBV12-3 or TRBV12-4; TCRdb calls TRBD1, which cannot be checked without DNA. The CDR3 runs 15 residues. CDR3 sequence: CASSPTGETGNTIYF.